This T cell receptor (beta chain) was retrieved from a study of PD-L1 blockade in urothelial cancer. Study overall: Intravenous atezolizumab, 1,200 mg every 3 weeks, was begun by patients in the mid-2010s. Prior exposure to chemotherapy in patients amounted to 0 to 3 regimens received.

Profiling relied on immunoSEQ multiplex PCR, and the TCRdb table lists in-frame clones only, not all of them. The table has about 100,000 clones, over 80% seen once. Trimming cost V 6 bases and J 7 bases, with 13 bases left between them. This CDR3 contains 12 residues. CDR1 and CDR2 (germline): MNHEY, SVGAGI. This sequence joins TRBV6-5 and TRBJ2-7; D possibly corresponds to TRBD1 (6 bases). The sequencing here drew on PBMCs, taken around atezolizumab (anti-PD-L1) treatment. The TCR was taken from an elderly woman with urothelial cancer. As DNA, the CDR3 is TGTGCCAGCAGCCGGGACACGGGTGAGCAGTACTTC. Amino acid sequence: CASSRDTGEQYF.